The 4 T cell receptor beta chains given below trace back to one sample, sequenced in a study of T-cell memory formation after mild COVID-19. TCRdb independently ran MiXCR on the 5' RACE reads; one entry per CDR3 protein. Of some 130,000 distinct CDR3 sequences listed, 20% to 25% are singletons. Sequencing input: PBMCs or a T cell subset sorted from them (not recorded which). These receptors came from an adult woman who had mild COVID-19 (a few samples of this study predate the infection). Cell type and time point are not known.

This clonotype was counted at least ten times. The chain links TRBV5-1 to TRBJ2-1; 10 nucleotides match TRBD2. V lost 0 bases to trimming and J lost 7 bases; unmatched junction nucleotides: 1. Germline-derived CDR1 and CDR2 are SGHRS and YFSETQ. This CDR3 has 14 amino acids. In DNA, the CDR3 is TGCGCCAGCAGCTTGGTAGCGGGAGGAAATGAGCAGTTCTTC. It translates to CASSLVAGGNEQFF. Full variable domain (rest looked up from reference TRBV5-1 and TRBJ2-1): KAGVTQTPRYLIKTRGQQVTLSCSPISGHRSVSWYQQTPGQGLQFLFEYFSETQRNKGNFPGRFSGRQFSNSRSEMNVSTLELGDSALYLCASSLVAGGNEQFFGPGTRLTVL.

The chain uses TRBV11-2 and TRBJ1-2; TRBD1 is a possible D gene (5 bases). From germline, CDR1 is SGHAT and CDR2 FQNNGV. This CDR3 has 13 residues. V was pared by 8 bases and J by 4 bases, with 14 bases between. The CDR3 sequence is CASEGIGGYGYTF. The CDR3 bases are TGTGCCAGCGAGGGGATCGGAGGCTATGGCTACACCTTC.

This chain links TRBV6-2 or TRBV6-3 with TRBJ2-1, with TRBD2 matching 9 bases. Trimming took 8 bases from V and 3 from J; bases not matched to a gene: 2. Germline CDR1 is MNHEY and CDR2 is SVGEGT. The CDR3 sequence is 13 residues long. The CDR3 sequence: CASGAGGYNEQFF. DNA of the CDR3: TGTGCCAGCGGAGCGGGGGGCTACAATGAGCAGTTCTTC.

V gene TRBV4-1 combines with J gene TRBJ2-3, with 13 bases identical to TRBD2. Germline loops: CDR1 MGHRA, CDR2 YSYEKL. V gave up 0 bases and J gave up 7 bases; unmatched junction bases: 16. CDR3 length: 20 residues. This chain's CDR3 is CASSQEDPGLAGPQRNTQYF. CDR3 sequence (DNA): TGCGCCAGCAGCCAAGAGGACCCGGGACTAGCGGGGCCCCAGCGAAATACGCAGTATTTT.